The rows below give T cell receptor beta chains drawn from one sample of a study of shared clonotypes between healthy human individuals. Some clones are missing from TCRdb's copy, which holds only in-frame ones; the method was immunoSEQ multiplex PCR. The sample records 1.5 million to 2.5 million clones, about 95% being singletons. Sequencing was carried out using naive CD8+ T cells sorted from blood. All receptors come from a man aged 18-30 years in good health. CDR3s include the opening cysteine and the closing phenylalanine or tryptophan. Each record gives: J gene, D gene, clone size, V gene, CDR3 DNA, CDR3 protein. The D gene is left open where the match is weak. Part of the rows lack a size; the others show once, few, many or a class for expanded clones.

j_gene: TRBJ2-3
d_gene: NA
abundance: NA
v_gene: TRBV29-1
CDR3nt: TGCAGCGTTGCGGGGGACGGAGGGGACCTCACAGATACGCAGTATTTT
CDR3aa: CSVAGDGGDLTDTQYF

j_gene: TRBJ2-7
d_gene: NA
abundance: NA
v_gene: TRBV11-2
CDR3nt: TGTGCCAGCAGCTTTACAGGGGAGGGCTCCTACGAGCAGTACTTC
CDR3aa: CASSFTGEGSYEQYF

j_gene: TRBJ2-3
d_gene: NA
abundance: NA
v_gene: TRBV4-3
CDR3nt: TGCGCCAGCAGCCAAGATAAGCCAGGGATGTTGACAGATACGCAGTATTTT
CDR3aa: CASSQDKPGMLTDTQYF

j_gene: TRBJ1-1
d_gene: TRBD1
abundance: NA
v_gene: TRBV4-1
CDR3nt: TGCGCCAGCAGCCAAGATGGGACAGGGATGAACACTGAAGCTTTCTTT
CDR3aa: CASSQDGTGMNTEAFF

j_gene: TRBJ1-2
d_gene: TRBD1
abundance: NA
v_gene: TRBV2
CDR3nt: TGTGCCAGCAGTGAAGCCCTTTTTTCCCCACCCGACAGGGTCTATGGCTACACCTTC
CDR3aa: CASSEALFSPPDRVYGYTF

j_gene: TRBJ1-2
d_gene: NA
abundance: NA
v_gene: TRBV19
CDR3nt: TGTGCCAGTAGTATGTCCGGAGTGGGGGGCCAAGTGGACTATGGCTACACCTTC
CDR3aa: CASSMSGVGGQVDYGYTF

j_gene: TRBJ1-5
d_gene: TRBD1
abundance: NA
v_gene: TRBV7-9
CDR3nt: TGTGCCAGCAGCCTGGGACAGCTCAATCAGCCCCAGCATTTT
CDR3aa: CASSLGQLNQPQHF

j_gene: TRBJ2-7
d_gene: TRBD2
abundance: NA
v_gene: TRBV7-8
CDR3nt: TGTGCCAGCAGCCTTCGTGCGGCGGGAGGCGAGCAGTACTTC
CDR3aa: CASSLRAAGGEQYF

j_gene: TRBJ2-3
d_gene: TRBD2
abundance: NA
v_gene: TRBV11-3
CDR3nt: TGTGCCAGCACACTAGCGGGAGGGGATACGCAGTATTTT
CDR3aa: CASTLAGGDTQYF

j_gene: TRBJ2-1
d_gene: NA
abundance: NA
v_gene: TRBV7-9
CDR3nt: TGTGCCAGCAGTCAGCCCTGGACTGCCAATGAGCAGTTCTTC
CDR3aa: CASSQPWTANEQFF

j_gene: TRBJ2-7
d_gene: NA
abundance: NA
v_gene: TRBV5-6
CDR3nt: TGTGCCAGCAGTTTGGTGCAGGGCTGGGAGCAGTACTTC
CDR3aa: CASSLVQGWEQYF

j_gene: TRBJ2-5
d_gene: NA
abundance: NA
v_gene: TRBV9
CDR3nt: TGTGCCAGCAGCGTAGAGGGCCTTCTCCAAGAGACCCAGTACTTC
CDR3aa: CASSVEGLLQETQYF

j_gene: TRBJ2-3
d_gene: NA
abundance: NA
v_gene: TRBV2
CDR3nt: TGTGCCAGCAGTTCCCTACCAGACACAGATACGCAGTATTTT
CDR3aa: CASSSLPDTDTQYF

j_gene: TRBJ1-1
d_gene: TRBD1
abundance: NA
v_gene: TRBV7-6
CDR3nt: TGTGCCAGCAGCTTCCTACAGGGGGAAAAAGTCACTGAAGCTTTCTTT
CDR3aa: CASSFLQGEKVTEAFF

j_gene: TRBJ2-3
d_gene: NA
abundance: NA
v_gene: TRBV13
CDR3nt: TGTGCCAGCAGCTTGCCGTCCCAAGATACGCAGTATTTT
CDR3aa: CASSLPSQDTQYF

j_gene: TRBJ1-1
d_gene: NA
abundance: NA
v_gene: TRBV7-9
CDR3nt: TGTGCCAGCAGCCCAACCCAAGGGATGCGAGCTGAAGCTTTCTTT
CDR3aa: CASSPTQGMRAEAFF

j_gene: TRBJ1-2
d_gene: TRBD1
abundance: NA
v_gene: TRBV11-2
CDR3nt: TGTGCCAGCAGCTTGAACAGGGGGCGAAAATATGGCTACACCTTC
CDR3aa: CASSLNRGRKYGYTF

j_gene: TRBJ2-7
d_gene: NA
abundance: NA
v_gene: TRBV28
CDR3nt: TGTGCCAGCAGTCCCCGACAGGAGATCTACGAGCAGTACTTC
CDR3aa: CASSPRQEIYEQYF

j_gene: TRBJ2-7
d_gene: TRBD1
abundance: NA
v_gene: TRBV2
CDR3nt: TGTGCCAGAGAGGGGGCGCAATCCGAGCAGTACTTC
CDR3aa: CAREGAQSEQYF

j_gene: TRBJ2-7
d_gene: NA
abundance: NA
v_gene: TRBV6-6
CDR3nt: TGTGCCACCTGGGGGGCTACCGAGCAGTACTTC
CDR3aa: CATWGATEQYF

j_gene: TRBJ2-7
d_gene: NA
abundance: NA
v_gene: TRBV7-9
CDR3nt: TGTGCCAGCAGCCCGCTCGGGGGTCTTACCTACGAGCAGTACTTC
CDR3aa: CASSPLGGLTYEQYF

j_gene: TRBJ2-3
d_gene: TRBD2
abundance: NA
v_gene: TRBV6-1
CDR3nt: TGTGCCACCAGACTAGCGGGAGGGGAAGATACGCAGTATTTT
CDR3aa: CATRLAGGEDTQYF

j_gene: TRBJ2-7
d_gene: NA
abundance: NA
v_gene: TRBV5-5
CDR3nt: TGTGCCAGCAGCTTGTACCTAGAGTACGAGCAGTACTTC
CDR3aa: CASSLYLEYEQYF

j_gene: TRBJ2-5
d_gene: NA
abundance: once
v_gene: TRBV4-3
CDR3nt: TGCGCCAGCAGCCAAGATTGGGGGGCTCAAGAGACCCAGTACTTC
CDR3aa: CASSQDWGAQETQYF

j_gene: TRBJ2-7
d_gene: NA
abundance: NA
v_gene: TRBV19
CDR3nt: TGTGCCAGTAGTCCCGGGACGCAACACACCTACGAGCAGTACTTC
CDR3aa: CASSPGTQHTYEQYF

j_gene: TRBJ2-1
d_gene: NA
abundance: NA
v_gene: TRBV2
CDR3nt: TGTGCCAGCCACAGGGTAATCCCCAGCGGGTCCTTCAATGAGCAGTTCTTC
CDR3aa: CASHRVIPSGSFNEQFF

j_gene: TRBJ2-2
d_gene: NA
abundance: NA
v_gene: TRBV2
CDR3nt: TGTGCCAGCCTCAGCGGGGAGCTGTTTTTT
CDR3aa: CASLSGELFF

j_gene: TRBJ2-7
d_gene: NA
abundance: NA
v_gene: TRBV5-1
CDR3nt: TGCGCCAGCACGCTAGGTCGGGAGCAGTACTTC
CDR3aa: CASTLGREQYF

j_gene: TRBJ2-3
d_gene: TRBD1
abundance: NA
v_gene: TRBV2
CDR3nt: TGTGCCAGCAGTCCCGGGACAGGGGGTTTCACAGATACGCAGTATTTT
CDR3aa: CASSPGTGGFTDTQYF

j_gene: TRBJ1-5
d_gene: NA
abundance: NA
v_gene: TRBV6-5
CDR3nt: TGTGCCAGCAGTCCCGACCTCTTGGATCAGCCCCAGCATTTT
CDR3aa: CASSPDLLDQPQHF

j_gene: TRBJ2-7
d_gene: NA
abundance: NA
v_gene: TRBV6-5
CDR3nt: TGTGCCAGCAGTTACTCGGCAGTCAGAGGCGAGCAGTACTTC
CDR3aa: CASSYSAVRGEQYF

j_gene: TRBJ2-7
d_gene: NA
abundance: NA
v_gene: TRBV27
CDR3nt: TGTGCCAGCAGTTTATATTCGGGACCGTCCTCCTACGAGCAGTACTTC
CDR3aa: CASSLYSGPSSYEQYF

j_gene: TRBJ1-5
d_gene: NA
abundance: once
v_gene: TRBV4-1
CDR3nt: TGCGCCAGCAGCCAAGAATGGGGACCGATTAGCAATCAGCCCCAGCATTTT
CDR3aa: CASSQEWGPISNQPQHF

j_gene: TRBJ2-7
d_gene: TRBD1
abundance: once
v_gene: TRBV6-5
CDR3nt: TGTGCCAGCACCTGGGACAGCTCCTACGAGCAGTACTTC
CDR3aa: CASTWDSSYEQYF

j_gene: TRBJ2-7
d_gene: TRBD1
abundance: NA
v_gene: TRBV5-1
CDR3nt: TGCGCCAGCAGCCACTCCGACAGGGTATACGAGCAGTACTTC
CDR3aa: CASSHSDRVYEQYF

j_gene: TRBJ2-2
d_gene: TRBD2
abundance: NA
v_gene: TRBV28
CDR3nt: TGTGCCAGCAGTAACCTCCCAACTAGCGGGGCGAACACCGGGGAGCTGTTTTTT
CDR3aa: CASSNLPTSGANTGELFF

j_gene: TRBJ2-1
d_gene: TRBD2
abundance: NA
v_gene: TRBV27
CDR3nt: TGTGCCAGCAAGCGGGGGGGCTTAGGGAATGAGCAGTTCTTC
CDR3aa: CASKRGGLGNEQFF

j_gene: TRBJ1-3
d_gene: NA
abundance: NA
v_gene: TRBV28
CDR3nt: TGTGCCAGCAGTTCGATGGACACTCCCGTAACCTCTGGAAACACCATATATTTT
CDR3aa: CASSSMDTPVTSGNTIYF

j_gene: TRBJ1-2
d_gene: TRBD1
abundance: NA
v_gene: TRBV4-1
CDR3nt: TGCGCCAGCAGCCAAATCAGGGGGCGTGGGGGCTACACCTTC
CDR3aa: CASSQIRGRGGYTF

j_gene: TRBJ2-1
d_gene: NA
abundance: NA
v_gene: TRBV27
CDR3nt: TGTGCCAGCAGTTTTAGTGGATTCGGGCAGTTCTTC
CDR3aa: CASSFSGFGQFF

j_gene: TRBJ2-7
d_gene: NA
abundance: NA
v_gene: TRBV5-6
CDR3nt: TGTGCCAGCAGCTCGGGAGGACAGGGACACTCCTACGAGCAGTACTTC
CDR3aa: CASSSGGQGHSYEQYF

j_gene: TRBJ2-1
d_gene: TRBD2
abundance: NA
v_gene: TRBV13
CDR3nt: TGTGCCAGCAGCTCCGGGACTAGCGTAAATGAGCAGTTCTTC
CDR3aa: CASSSGTSVNEQFF

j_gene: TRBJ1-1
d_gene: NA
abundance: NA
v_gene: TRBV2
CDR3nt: TGTGCCAGCAGTGAAGAATCCGTGAACACTGAAGCTTTCTTT
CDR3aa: CASSEESVNTEAFF

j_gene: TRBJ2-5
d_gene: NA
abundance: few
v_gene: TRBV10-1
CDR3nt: TGCGCCAGCAGTGAAGTGGACCAAGAGACCCAGTACTTC
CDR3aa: CASSEVDQETQYF

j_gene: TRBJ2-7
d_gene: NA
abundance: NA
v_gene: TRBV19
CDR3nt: TGTGCCAGTAGCGGATCTACGTCCTACGAGCAGTACTTC
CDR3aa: CASSGSTSYEQYF

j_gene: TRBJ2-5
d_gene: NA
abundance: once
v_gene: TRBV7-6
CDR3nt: TGTGCCAGCAGCTCCCTACGATGGGGGACGGGGACCCAGTACTTC
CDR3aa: CASSSLRWGTGTQYF

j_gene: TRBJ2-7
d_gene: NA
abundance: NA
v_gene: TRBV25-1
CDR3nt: TGTGCCAGCAGTGAATCAGGGATCCACGAGCAGTACTTC
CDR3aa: CASSESGIHEQYF

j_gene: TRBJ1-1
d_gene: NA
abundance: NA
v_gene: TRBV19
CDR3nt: TGTGCCAGTAGTATATCACCCGGCCACACTGAAGCTTTCTTT
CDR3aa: CASSISPGHTEAFF

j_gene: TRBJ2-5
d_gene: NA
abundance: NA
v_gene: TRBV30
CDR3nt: TGTGCCTGGAGTGTAGCTTATTATCAAGAGACCCAGTACTTC
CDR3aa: CAWSVAYYQETQYF

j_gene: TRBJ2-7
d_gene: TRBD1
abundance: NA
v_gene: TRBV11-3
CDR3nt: TGTGCCAGCAGCCCTTCGGGACAGGCCTACGAGCAGTACTTC
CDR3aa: CASSPSGQAYEQYF

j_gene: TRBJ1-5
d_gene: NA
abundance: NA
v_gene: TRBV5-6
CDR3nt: TGTGCCAGCAGCTTTGGGGGGGTGGATCAGCCCCAGCATTTT
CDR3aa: CASSFGGVDQPQHF

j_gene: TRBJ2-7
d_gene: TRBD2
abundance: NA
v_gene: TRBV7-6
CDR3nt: TGTGCCAGCAGCCCGGGGACTAGCGGAGGCTACGAGCAGTACTTC
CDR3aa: CASSPGTSGGYEQYF